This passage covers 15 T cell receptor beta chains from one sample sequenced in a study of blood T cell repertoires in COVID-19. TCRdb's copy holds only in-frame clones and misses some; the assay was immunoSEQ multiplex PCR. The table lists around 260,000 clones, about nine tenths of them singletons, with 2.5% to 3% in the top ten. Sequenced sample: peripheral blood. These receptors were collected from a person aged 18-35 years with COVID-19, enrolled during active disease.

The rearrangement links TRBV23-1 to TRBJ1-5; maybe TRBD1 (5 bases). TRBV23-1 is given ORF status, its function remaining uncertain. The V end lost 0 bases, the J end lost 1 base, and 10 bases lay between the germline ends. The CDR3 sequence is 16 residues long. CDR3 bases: TGCGCCAGCAGTCAATCTCCAGGGATCAGCAATCAGCCCCAGCATTTT. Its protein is CASSQSPGISNQPQHF.

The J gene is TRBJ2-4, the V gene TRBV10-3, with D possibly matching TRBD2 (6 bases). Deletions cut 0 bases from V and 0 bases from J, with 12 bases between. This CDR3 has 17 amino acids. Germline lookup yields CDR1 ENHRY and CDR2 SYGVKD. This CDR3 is CAISESGGTLAKNIQYF. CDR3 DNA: TGTGCCATCAGTGAGTCTGGAGGGACCCTAGCCAAAAACATTCAGTACTTC.

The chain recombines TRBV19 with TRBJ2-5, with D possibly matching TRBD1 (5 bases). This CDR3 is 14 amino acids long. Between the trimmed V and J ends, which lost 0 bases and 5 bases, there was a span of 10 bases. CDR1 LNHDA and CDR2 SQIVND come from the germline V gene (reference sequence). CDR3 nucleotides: TGTGCCAGTAGTATAGAGGACAATTGGGAGACCCAGTACTTC. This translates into CASSIEDNWETQYF.

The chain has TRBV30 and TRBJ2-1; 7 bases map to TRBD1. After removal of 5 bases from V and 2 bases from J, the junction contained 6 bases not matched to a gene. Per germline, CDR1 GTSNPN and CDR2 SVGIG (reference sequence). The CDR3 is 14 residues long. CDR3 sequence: CAWDTGTAYNEQFF. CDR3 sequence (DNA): TGTGCCTGGGATACCGGGACAGCCTACAATGAGCAGTTCTTC.

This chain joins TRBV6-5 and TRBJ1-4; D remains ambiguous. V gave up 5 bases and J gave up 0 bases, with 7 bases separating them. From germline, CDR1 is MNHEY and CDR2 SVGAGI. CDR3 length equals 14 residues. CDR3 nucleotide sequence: TGTGCCAGCAGTCCCGGGACAACTAATGAAAAACTGTTTTTT. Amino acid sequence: CASSPGTTNEKLFF.

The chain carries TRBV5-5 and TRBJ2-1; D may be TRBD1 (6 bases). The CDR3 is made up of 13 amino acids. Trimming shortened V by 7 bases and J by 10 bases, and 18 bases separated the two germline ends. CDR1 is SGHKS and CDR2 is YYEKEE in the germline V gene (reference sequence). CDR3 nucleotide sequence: TGTGCCAGCTCCCCAGAACAGGGTCGAGAGCAGTTCTTC. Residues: CASSPEQGREQFF. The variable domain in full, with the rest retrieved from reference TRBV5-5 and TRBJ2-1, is DAGVTQSPTHLIKTRGQQVTLRCSPISGHKSVSWYQQVLGQGPQFIFQYYEKEERGRGNFPDRFSARQFPNYSSELNVNALLLGDSALYLCASSPEQGREQFFGPGTRLTVL.

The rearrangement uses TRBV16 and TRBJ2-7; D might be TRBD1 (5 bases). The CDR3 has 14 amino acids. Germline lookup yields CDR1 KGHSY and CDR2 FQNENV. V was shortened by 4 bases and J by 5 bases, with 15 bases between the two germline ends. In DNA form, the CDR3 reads TGTGCCAGCAGCCCAGGGTCCGCAGGGAACGAGCAGTACTTC. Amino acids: CASSPGSAGNEQYF.

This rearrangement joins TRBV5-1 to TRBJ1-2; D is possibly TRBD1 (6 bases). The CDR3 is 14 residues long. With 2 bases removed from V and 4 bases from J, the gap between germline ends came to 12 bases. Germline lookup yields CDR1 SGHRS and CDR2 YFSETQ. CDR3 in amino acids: CASSFPDSFYGYTF. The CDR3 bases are TGCGCCAGCAGCTTCCCGGACAGTTTCTATGGCTACACCTTC.

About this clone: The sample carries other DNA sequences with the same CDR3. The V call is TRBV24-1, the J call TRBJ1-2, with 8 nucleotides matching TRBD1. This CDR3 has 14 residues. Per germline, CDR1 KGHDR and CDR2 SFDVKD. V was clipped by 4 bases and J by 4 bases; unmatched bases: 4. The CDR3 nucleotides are TGTGCCACCAGTGACCCGGACAGGGCCTATGGCTACACCTTC. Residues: CATSDPDRAYGYTF.

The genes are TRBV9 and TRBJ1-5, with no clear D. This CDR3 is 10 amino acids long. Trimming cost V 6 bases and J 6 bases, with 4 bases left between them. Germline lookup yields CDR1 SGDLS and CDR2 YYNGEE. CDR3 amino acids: CASILQPQHF. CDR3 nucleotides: TGTGCCAGCATCCTTCAGCCCCAGCATTTT.

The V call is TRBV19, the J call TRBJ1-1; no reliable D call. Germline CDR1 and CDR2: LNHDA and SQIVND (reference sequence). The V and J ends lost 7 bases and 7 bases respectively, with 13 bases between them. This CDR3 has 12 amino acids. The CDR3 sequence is CASKWGSGEAFF. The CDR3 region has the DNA TGTGCCAGTAAATGGGGAAGCGGTGAAGCTTTCTTT.

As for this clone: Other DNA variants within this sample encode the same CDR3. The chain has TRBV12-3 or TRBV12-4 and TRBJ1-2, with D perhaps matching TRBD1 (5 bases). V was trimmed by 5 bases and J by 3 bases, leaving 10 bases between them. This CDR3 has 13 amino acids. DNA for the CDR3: TGTGCCAGCAGTGGGACGGGGGACTATGGCTACACCTTC. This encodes CASSGTGDYGYTF.

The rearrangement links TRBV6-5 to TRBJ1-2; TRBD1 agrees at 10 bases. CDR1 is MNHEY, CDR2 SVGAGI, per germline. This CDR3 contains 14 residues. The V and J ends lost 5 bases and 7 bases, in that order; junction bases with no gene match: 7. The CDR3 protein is CASSLPRDRGGYTF. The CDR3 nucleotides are TGTGCCAGCAGTCTACCCCGGGACAGGGGTGGCTACACCTTC.

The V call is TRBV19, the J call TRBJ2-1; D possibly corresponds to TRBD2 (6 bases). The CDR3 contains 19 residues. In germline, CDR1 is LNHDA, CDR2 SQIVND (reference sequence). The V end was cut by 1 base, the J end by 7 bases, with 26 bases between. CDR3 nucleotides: TGTGCCAGTAGTATAGGTCCCGGGGTTGGCGGGTATCGGGGGAATGAGCAGTTCTTC. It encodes CASSIGPGVGGYRGNEQFF.

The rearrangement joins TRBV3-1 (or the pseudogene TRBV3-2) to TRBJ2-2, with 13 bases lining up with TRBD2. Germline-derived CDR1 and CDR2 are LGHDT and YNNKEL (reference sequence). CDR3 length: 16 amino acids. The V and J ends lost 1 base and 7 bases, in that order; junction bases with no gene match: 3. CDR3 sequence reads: CASSQGTSGSFGELFF. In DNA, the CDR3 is TGTGCCAGCAGCCAAGGGACTAGCGGGAGTTTCGGGGAGCTGTTTTTT.